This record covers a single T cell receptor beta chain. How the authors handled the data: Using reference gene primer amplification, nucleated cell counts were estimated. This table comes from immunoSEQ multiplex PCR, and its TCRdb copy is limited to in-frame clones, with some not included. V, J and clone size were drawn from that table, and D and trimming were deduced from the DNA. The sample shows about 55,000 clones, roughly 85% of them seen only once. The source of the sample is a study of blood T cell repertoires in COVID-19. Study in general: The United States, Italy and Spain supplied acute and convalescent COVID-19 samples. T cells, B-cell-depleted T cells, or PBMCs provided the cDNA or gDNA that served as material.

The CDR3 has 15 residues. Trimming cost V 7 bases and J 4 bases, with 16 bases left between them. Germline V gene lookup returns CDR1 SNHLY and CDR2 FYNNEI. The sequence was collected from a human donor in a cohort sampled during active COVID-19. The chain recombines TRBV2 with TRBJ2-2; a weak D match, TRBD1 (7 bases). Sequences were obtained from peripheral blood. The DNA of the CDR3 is TGTGCCAGCACCCCAGGGGGGTCGGGCACCGGGGAGCTGTTTTTT. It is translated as CASTPGGSGTGELFF.